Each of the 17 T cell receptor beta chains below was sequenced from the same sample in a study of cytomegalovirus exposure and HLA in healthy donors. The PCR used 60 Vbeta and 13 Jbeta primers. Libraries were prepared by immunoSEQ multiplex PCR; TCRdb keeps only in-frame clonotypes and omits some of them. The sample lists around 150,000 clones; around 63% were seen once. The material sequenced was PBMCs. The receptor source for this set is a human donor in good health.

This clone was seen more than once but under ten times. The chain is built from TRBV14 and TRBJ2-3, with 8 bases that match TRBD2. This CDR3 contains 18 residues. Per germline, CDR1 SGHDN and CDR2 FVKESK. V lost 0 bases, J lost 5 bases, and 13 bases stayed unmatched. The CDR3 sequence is CASSQDVSTKRELDTQYF. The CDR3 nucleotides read TGTGCCAGCAGCCAAGATGTTAGCACAAAGCGGGAGTTAGATACGCAGTATTTT.

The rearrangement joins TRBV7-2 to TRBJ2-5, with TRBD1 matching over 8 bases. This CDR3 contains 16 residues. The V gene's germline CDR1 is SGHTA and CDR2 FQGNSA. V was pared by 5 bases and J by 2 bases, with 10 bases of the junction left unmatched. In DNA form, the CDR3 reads TGTGCCAGCAGCAGGAGGACAGGGCGAGTACAAGAGACCCAGTACTTC. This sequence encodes CASSRRTGRVQETQYF. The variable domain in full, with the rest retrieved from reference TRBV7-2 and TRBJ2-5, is GAGVSQSPSNKVTEKGKDVELRCDPISGHTALYWYRQSLGQGLEFLIYFQGNSAPDKSGLPSDRFSAERTGGSVSTLTIQRTQQEDSAVYLCASSRRTGRVQETQYFGPGTRLLVL.

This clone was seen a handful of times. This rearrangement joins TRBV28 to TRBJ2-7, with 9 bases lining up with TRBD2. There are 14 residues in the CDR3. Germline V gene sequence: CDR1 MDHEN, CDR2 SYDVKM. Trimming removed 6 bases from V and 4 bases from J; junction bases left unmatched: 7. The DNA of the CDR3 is TGTGCCAGCAGATGGGGTAGCGGGAGTTACGAGCAGTACTTC. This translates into CASRWGSGSYEQYF.

The CDR3: CASSQRGTGGQHEQYF. For the CDR3, the DNA is TGTGCCAGCAGCCAACGGGGGACAGGGGGCCAACACGAGCAGTACTTC. V usage is TRBV28 and J usage is TRBJ2-7; 12 bases map to TRBD1. With V trimmed by 6 bases and J by 5 bases, 11 bases remained unmatched. The CDR3 length is 16 residues. Germline-derived CDR1 and CDR2 are MDHEN and SYDVKM.

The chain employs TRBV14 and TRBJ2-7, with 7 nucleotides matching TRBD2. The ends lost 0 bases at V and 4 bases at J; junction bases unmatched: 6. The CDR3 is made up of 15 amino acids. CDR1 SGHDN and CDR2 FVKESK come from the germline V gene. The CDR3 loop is CASSQDIGLEYEQYF. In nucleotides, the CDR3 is TGTGCCAGCAGCCAAGATATAGGACTAGAGTACGAGCAGTACTTC.

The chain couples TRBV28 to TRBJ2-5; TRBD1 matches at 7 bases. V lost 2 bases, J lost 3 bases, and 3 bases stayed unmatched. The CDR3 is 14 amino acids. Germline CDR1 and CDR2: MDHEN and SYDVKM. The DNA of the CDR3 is TGTGCCAGCAGTTTAGGGACAGCCAAAGAGACCCAGTACTTC. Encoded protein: CASSLGTAKETQYF.

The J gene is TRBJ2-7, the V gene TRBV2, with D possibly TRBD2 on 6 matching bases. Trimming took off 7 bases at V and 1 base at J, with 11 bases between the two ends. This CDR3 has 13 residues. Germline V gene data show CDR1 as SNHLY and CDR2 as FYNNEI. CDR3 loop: CASIGAGSYEQYF. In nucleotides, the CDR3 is TGTGCCAGCATCGGGGCGGGATCCTACGAGCAGTACTTC.

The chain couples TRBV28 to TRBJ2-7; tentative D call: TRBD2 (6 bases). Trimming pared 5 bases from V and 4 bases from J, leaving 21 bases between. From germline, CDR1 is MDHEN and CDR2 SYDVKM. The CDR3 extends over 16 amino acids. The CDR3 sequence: CASSRRPSSGSYEQYF. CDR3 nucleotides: TGTGCCAGCAGTCGTCGACCATCCAGCGGGTCTTACGAGCAGTACTTC.

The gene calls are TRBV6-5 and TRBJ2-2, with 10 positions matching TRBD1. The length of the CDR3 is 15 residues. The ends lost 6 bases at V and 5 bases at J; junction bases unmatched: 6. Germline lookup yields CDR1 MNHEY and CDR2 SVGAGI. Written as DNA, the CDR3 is TGTGCCAGCAGGCGGGACAGGGGTTTTACCGGGGAGCTGTTTTTT. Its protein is CASRRDRGFTGELFF.

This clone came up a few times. CDR3 sequence (DNA): TGTGCCAGCAGCTTGACCAGAGGGTCCTACGAGCAGTACTTC. It translates to CASSLTRGSYEQYF. The chain couples TRBV7-6 to TRBJ2-7; tentative D call: TRBD2 (5 bases). Trimming pared 3 bases from V and 1 base from J, leaving 10 bases between. CDR3 length: 14 residues. Germline values: CDR1 SGHVS, CDR2 FNYEAQ.

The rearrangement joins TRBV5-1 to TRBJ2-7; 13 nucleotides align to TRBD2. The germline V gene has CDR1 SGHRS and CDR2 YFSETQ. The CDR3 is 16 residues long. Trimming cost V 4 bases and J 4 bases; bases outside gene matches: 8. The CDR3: CASSPGGTSGIYEQYF. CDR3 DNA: TGCGCCAGCAGCCCGGGGGGGACTAGCGGGATATACGAGCAGTACTTC.

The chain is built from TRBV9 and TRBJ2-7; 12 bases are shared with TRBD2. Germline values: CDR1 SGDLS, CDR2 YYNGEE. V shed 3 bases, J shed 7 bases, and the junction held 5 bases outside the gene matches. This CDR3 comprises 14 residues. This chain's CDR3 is CASSAWTSGKEQYF. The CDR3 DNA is TGTGCCAGCAGCGCTTGGACTAGCGGGAAGGAGCAGTACTTC.

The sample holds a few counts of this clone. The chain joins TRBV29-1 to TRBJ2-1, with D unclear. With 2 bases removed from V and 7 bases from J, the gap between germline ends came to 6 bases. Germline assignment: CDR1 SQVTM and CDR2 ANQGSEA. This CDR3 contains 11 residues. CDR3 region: CSVETVNEQFF. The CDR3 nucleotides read TGCAGCGTTGAAACGGTTAATGAGCAGTTCTTC.

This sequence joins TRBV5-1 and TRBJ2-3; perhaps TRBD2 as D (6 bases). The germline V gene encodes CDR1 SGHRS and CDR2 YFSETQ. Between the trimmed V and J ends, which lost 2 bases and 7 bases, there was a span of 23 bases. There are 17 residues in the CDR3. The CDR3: CASSLTSGGYTLNTQYF. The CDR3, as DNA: TGCGCCAGCAGCTTAACATCCGGGGGATACACGCTGAATACGCAGTATTTT.

The CDR3 protein is CASSSGQAMSSQYF. Here the CDR3 DNA reads TGTGCCAGCAGCTCGGGACAAGCAATGTCGTCGCAGTATTTT. The genes are TRBV7-3 and TRBJ2-3, with D tentatively TRBD1 (6 bases). From germline, CDR1 is SGHTA and CDR2 FQGTGA. There are 14 residues in the CDR3. V was clipped by 4 bases and J by 10 bases, with 18 bases between them.

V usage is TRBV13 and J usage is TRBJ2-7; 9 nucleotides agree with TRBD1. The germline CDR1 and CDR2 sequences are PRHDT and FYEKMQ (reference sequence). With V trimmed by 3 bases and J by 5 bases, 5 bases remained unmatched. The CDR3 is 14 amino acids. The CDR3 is CASSLTGGPHEQYF. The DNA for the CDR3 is TGTGCCAGCAGCTTGACAGGGGGTCCCCACGAGCAGTACTTC.

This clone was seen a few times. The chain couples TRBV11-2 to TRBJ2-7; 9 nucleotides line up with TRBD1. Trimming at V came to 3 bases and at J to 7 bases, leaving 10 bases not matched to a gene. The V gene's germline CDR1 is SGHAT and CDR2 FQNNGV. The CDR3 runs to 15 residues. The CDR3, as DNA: TGTGCCAGCAGCTTTACGGACAGGGGTATAGGGGAGCAGTACTTC. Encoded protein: CASSFTDRGIGEQYF.